The 2 T cell receptor beta chains below were found in one sample sequenced in a study of blood T cells in healthy people across ages. Primed by a sample-barcoded 5' primer and a J-beta primer mix, a second PCR proceeded for 7 to 11 cycles. TCRdb fed the 5' RACE reads into MiXCR, producing one record per CDR3 protein. The sample lists 800,000 to 1,000,000 distinct CDR3 sequences; around 46% were seen once. What was sequenced was blood. These TCRs come from a man aged 30 to 45 in good health.

The chain carries TRBV6-1 and TRBJ2-1; TRBD2 might be the D (5 bases). The CDR3 totals 17 residues. Trimming left V 0 bases short and J 5 bases short, with 17 bases between. Germline V gene sequence: CDR1 MNHNS, CDR2 SASEGT. The CDR3 loop is CASSEALDTGENNEQFF. CDR3 DNA: TGTGCCAGCAGTGAAGCATTAGACACCGGGGAGAACAATGAGCAGTTCTTC.

The chain links TRBV24-1 to TRBJ2-1, with D perhaps being TRBD1 or TRBD2 (5 bases each). V dropped 5 bases and J dropped 1 base, with 11 bases sitting between them. Germline CDR1 reads KGHDR; CDR2 reads SFDVKD. The CDR3 loop spans 15 amino acids. In nucleotides, the CDR3 is TGTGCCACCAGTGTCGGGGCTGTATCCTACAATGAGCAGTTCTTC. This translates into CATSVGAVSYNEQFF.